Listed below are T cell receptor beta chains from one sample, sequenced in a study of graft-versus-host responses after intestinal transplantation. Clones were sequenced by immunoSEQ multiplex PCR, and TCRdb holds only the in-frame ones, with some missing. The table has around 71,000 clones, approximately 93% seen once. Their antigens are not known. Sample: unstimulated CD8+ T cells sorted from spleen or lymph node cells, taken before intestinal transplant. The receptors come from a human donor who received an intestinal transplant. Both conserved end residues are part of each CDR3. The D gene is left open where the match is weak. Only some rows state a clone size, as once, few, many or a class for expanded clones.

V gene	D gene	J gene	clone size	CDR3 DNA	CDR3 protein
TRBV5-1	.	TRBJ2-1	.	TGCGCCAGCAGCTTGGAAGGCCCCACCAATGAGCAGTTCTTC	CASSLEGPTNEQFF
TRBV7-6	TRBD1	TRBJ2-7	.	TGTGCCAGCAGCTTAGGGAACAGGGGCCCCTTATCCTACGAGCAGTACTTC	CASSLGNRGPLSYEQYF
TRBV7-2	TRBD2	TRBJ2-1	.	TGTGCCAGCAGCTTATGGCGGGAGACTGTGAATGAGCAGTTCTTC	CASSLWRETVNEQFF
TRBV5-1	.	TRBJ2-3	.	TGCGCCAGCAGCTTTGCGTTGGGGGCTAGCACAGATACGCAGTATTTT	CASSFALGASTDTQYF
TRBV4-1	TRBD1	TRBJ1-3	.	TGCGCCAGCAGCCAACAGGAGACAGGGGGTTCCTCTGGAAACACCATATATTTT	CASSQQETGGSSGNTIYF
TRBV6-5	.	TRBJ2-7	.	TGTGCCAGCAGTGAAGGGGTCCCCTCCTACGAGCAGTACTTC	CASSEGVPSYEQYF
TRBV5-5	.	TRBJ2-5	.	TGTGCCAGCAGCTCGGGGGACCGATCAAGAGACCAGTACTTC	CASSSGDRSRDQYF
TRBV28	TRBD2	TRBJ2-7	once	TGTGCCAGCAGTTTTATTGGACTAGCGGGAGGGCCAACACCCTACGAGCAGTACTTC	CASSFIGLAGGPTPYEQYF
TRBV7-7	TRBD1	TRBJ2-7	once	TGTGCCAGCAGCCCAACACCCGACAGGGTCTACGAGCAGTACTTC	CASSPTPDRVYEQYF
TRBV6-1	.	TRBJ2-5	.	TGTGCCAGCAGTGAAGAATATTTTGGAAGTCAAGAGACCCAGTACTTC	CASSEEYFGSQETQYF
TRBV15	TRBD1	TRBJ1-1	.	TGTGCCACCAGCATTTCAAACAGGGGCGGGACTGAAGCTTTCTTT	CATSISNRGGTEAFF
TRBV7-9	TRBD2	TRBJ2-5	once	TGTGCCAGCAGCGATCGTAGCGGGAGTCCTCTTGAGCAGTACTTC	CASSDRSGSPLEQYF
TRBV6-6	.	TRBJ2-1	.	TGTGCCAGCAGACACCCACAACGCCCAAATTACAATGAGCAGTTCTTC	CASRHPQRPNYNEQFF
TRBV19	TRBD2	TRBJ2-1	.	TGTGCCAGTAGTCCCCCCTTGGGACACCGCCCCGGGACTAGCGGGAGTCTATCTTACAATGAGCAGTTCTTC	CASSPPLGHRPGTSGSLSYNEQFF
TRBV2	.	TRBJ2-6	.	TGTGCCAGCGAGACGGAGTCTTTCTCTGGGGCCAACGTCCTGACTTTC	CASETESFSGANVLTF
TRBV30	TRBD1	TRBJ1-2	.	TGTGCCTGGAGTCCTACCGGGACAGGGGGTGATGGCTACACCTTC	CAWSPTGTGGDGYTF
TRBV14	TRBD2	TRBJ2-7	once	TGTGCCAGCAGCCAGAGTAGCGGGAGGGCCTACGAGCAGTACTTC	CASSQSSGRAYEQYF
TRBV27	TRBD1	TRBJ1-3	few	TGTGCCAGCAGTTCCCGGACAGGCAATATCGGGGACACCATATATTTT	CASSSRTGNIGDTIYF
TRBV10-3	.	TRBJ2-4	.	TGTGCCATCAGTGAGGAGACAGCACTAGCCAAAAACATTCAGTACTTC	CAISEETALAKNIQYF
TRBV28	.	TRBJ2-7	.	TGTGCCAGCAGTCTCCCCTTACCTCAAGGGGGATCCTACGAGCAGTACTTC	CASSLPLPQGGSYEQYF
TRBV27	.	TRBJ1-1	.	TGTGCCAGCAGTTTATCGGGAAGGCCCGAAGCTTTCTTT	CASSLSGRPEAFF
TRBV5-4	.	TRBJ2-1	.	TGTGCCAGCAGCTTGGAAGGAGGCAGGGTCGTCGACAATGAGCAGTTCTTC	CASSLEGGRVVDNEQFF
TRBV27	.	TRBJ1-4	.	TGTGCCAGCAGAAAGTCGGACAGTTCCCGAGAAAAACTGTTTTTT	CASRKSDSSREKLFF
TRBV27	.	TRBJ1-2	.	TGTGCCAGCAGTTTATCTGAGGGTTTCCTCTATGGCTACACCTTC	CASSLSEGFLYGYTF
TRBV19	TRBD2	TRBJ2-5	.	TGTGCCAGTAGTAACCGACTAGCGGTCAAAGAGACCCAGTACTTC	CASSNRLAVKETQYF
TRBV9	.	TRBJ1-2	.	TGTGCCAGCAGCGTTGAGGACAGAATCCACTATGGCTACACCTTC	CASSVEDRIHYGYTF
TRBV6-5	.	TRBJ2-7	.	TGTGCCAGCAGTTTCGACAGGCCTAGCTCCTACGAGCAGTACTTC	CASSFDRPSSYEQYF
TRBV6-1	.	TRBJ2-1	.	TGTGCCAGCACTCCGGGGGTGGTTAGGAACAATGAGCAGTTCTTC	CASTPGVVRNNEQFF
TRBV4-1	TRBD2	TRBJ2-2	once	TGCGCCAGCAGCGGGACTAGCGGGACCGGGGAGCTGTTTTTT	CASSGTSGTGELFF
TRBV2	.	TRBJ2-1	.	TGTGCCAGCATGGGGGGTTCCTACAATGAGCAGTTCTTC	CASMGGSYNEQFF
TRBV27	TRBD1	TRBJ1-6	.	TGTGCCAGCAGCCAAGGACAGGGGAATTCACCCCTCCACTTT	CASSQGQGNSPLHF
TRBV7-6	TRBD2	TRBJ2-1	.	TGTGCCAGCAGCCCCGGACTAGCGGGGTACTACAATGAGCAGTTCTTC	CASSPGLAGYYNEQFF
TRBV30	.	TRBJ1-2	.	TGTGCCTGGAGTGTACTCCGGCAGATCTATGGCTACACCTTC	CAWSVLRQIYGYTF
TRBV6-5	.	TRBJ2-2	.	TGTGCCAGCAGTCCAGGGGAGAGGGAGCTGTTTTTT	CASSPGERELFF
TRBV10-1	TRBD2	TRBJ2-7	.	TGCGCCAGAAGTACGCTGCCGACTAGCGGGAGGCCCTACGAGCAGTACTTC	CARSTLPTSGRPYEQYF
TRBV7-9	.	TRBJ1-2	.	TGTGCCAGCAGCTTTGGCTCCCCAAACTATGGCTACACCTTC	CASSFGSPNYGYTF
TRBV27	.	TRBJ2-7	.	TGTGCCAGCAGTCCTGTGGATGGTAAATGGTACGAGCAGTACTTC	CASSPVDGKWYEQYF
TRBV5-4	.	TRBJ1-3	.	TGTGCCAGCAGCTTACACGGTAGCTCTGGAAACACCATATATTTT	CASSLHGSSGNTIYF
TRBV27	TRBD1	TRBJ2-7	.	TGTGCCAGCAGTCACCGGGACAGGGGTCTTTACGAGCAGTACTTC	CASSHRDRGLYEQYF
TRBV19	TRBD1	TRBJ1-6	.	TGTGCCAGTAGTTTAACACAGGGGGGTAATTCACCCCTCCACTTT	CASSLTQGGNSPLHF
TRBV9	TRBD1	TRBJ1-4	.	TGTGCCAGCAGCGTAGGGACAGGGGAAGGGGAAAAACTGTTTTTT	CASSVGTGEGEKLFF
TRBV7-6	.	TRBJ1-1	.	TGTGCCAGCAGCTTAGCGCTCGGGAGATCTAATGAAGCTTTCTTT	CASSLALGRSNEAFF
TRBV9	TRBD1	TRBJ2-2	.	TGTGCCAGCAGCCACCCTCGACAGGGGGGCACCGGGGAGCTGTTTTTT	CASSHPRQGGTGELFF
TRBV28	.	TRBJ1-1	.	TGTGCCAGCAGTTTAAGGGGGGCAGGGACTGAAGCTTTCTTT	CASSLRGAGTEAFF
TRBV6-5	.	TRBJ2-6	.	TGTGCCAGTGGGACCTCTGGGGCCAACGTCCTGACTTTC	CASGTSGANVLTF
TRBV27	.	TRBJ1-1	.	TGTGCCAGCAGTCCAACAGGGAACACTGAAGCTTTCTTT	CASSPTGNTEAFF
TRBV27	.	TRBJ2-7	.	TGTGCCAGCAGTTTTGTGGGGGGGCTCTCCTACGAGCAGTACTTC	CASSFVGGLSYEQYF
TRBV7-6	.	TRBJ2-1	.	TGTGCCAGCAGTTCCACACCTGAAGAGCAGTTCTTC	CASSSTPEEQFF
TRBV27	.	TRBJ2-1	.	TGTGCCAGCAGTTATACGGGTGTTAAGCAGTTCTTC	CASSYTGVKQFF
TRBV6-1	.	TRBJ1-1	.	TGTGCCAGCAGTAGGGATAACACTGAAGCTTTCTTT	CASSRDNTEAFF
TRBV4-1	.	TRBJ2-7	.	TGCGCCAGCAGCCAAGGTATTTTGAGGGGGTTGAGGCCCGAGCAGTACTTC	CASSQGILRGLRPEQYF
TRBV7-9	TRBD1	TRBJ2-5	.	TGTGCCAGCAGCTTTACCGGGACAGGGGTAGAGACCCAGTACTTC	CASSFTGTGVETQYF